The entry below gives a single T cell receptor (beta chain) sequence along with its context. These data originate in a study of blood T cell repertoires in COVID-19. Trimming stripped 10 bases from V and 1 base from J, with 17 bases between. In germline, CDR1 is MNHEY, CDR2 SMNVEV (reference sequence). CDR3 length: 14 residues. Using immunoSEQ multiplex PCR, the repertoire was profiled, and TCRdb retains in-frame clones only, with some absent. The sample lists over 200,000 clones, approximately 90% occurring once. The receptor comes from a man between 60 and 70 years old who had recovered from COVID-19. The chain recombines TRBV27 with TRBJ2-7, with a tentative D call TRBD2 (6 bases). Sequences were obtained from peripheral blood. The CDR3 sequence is CATGPGVASYEQYF. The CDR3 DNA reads TGTGCCACTGGCCCGGGGGTTGCTTCCTACGAGCAGTACTTC.